This T cell receptor (beta chain) is from a study of blood T cell repertoires in COVID-19. In the study overall: T cells, B-cell-depleted T cells, or PBMCs provided the cDNA or gDNA that served as material.

As handled by the study authors: Using reference gene primer amplification, nucleated cell counts were estimated. Generated by immunoSEQ multiplex PCR, the TCRdb table keeps only in-frame clones and is missing some. V and J calls and clone size are copied from that table; D and trimming were computed from the DNA. The sample lists around 100,000 clones; more than 70% were seen once. The CDR3 spans 13 residues. Germline CDR1 and CDR2: SEHNR and FQNEAQ (reference sequence). V lost 2 bases to trimming and J lost 7 bases; unmatched junction nucleotides: 3. The chain recombines TRBV7-9 with TRBJ1-2; 8 bases are a match to TRBD1. The TCR originated in a woman aged 30 to 39 with acute or convalescent COVID-19. Sequencing was done on a sample of peripheral blood. The CDR3 spells CASSLTDRVGYTF. The CDR3 nucleotides are TGTGCCAGCAGCTTAACGGACAGGGTTGGCTACACCTTC.